This TCR beta chain was identified in a study of control samples from healthy donors and cancer patients. Some clones are missing from TCRdb's copy, which holds only in-frame ones; the method was immunoSEQ multiplex PCR. The profile shows fewer than 300,000 clones, 82% of them singletons. The CDR3 is 14 residues long. Germline values: CDR1 KGHDR, CDR2 SFDVKD. The ends were cut back, 3 bases at V and 2 bases at J, with 8 bases in the middle. This chain joins TRBV24-1 and TRBJ2-3; D is perhaps TRBD1 or TRBD2 (5 bases each). Sequencing was done on a sample of PBMCs. This TCR was recovered from a woman aged 55 to 70 with lung cancer. CDR3 in amino acids: CATSDGGYTDTQYF. The CDR3 DNA follows: TGTGCCACCAGTGATGGGGGTTACACAGATACGCAGTATTTT.